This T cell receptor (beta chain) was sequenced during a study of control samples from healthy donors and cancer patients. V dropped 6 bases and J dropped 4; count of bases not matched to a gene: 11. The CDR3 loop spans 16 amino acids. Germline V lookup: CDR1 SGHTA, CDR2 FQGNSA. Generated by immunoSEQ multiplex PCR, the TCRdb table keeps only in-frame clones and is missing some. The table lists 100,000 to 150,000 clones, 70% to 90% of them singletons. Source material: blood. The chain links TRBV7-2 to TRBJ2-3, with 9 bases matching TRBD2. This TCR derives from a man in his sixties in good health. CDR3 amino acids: CASSLRMGGGADTQYF. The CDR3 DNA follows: TGTGCCAGCAGTCTTAGGATGGGCGGGGGGGCAGATACGCAGTATTTT.